Listed below are T cell receptor beta chains from one sample, sequenced in a study of blood T cell repertoires in COVID-19. Libraries were prepared by immunoSEQ multiplex PCR; TCRdb keeps only in-frame clonotypes and omits some of them. Seen here are around 190,000 clones, around 85% observed once, and the top ten hold roughly 8%. Sequenced sample: peripheral blood. The receptors were gathered from a woman aged 55-75 years with acute or convalescent COVID-19. CDR3s include the opening cysteine and the closing phenylalanine or tryptophan. Fields, in order: J gene, D gene, V gene, clone size, CDR3 protein, CDR3 DNA. The D gene is left open where the match is weak. Clone sizes are given selectively: once, few, many, or a class where the clone is expanded.

TRBJ2-3 | NA | TRBV7-9 | NA | CASSLGGRTDTQYF | TGTGCCAGCAGCTTAGGGGGGCGCACAGATACGCAGTATTTT
TRBJ2-2 | NA | TRBV7-3 | NA | CASSFWGQNTGELFF | TGTGCCAGCAGCTTCTGGGGACAGAACACCGGGGAGCTGTTTTTT
TRBJ2-3 | NA | TRBV5-1 | NA | CASSSPERVTQYF | TGCGCCAGCTCTTCGCCAGAGCGGGTTACGCAGTATTTT
TRBJ2-1 | NA | TRBV7-2 | NA | CASSSGRSRGISYNEQFF | TGTGCCAGCAGCTCCGGCCGTTCTCGCGGTATCTCCTACAATGAGCAGTTCTTC
TRBJ2-5 | TRBD2 | TRBV6-1 | NA | CASSELGRAQETQYF | TGTGCCAGCAGTGAACTCGGGAGGGCGCAAGAGACCCAGTACTTC
TRBJ1-2 | TRBD1 | TRBV28 | NA | CASSPGTVRYGYTF | TGTGCCAGCAGCCCCGGGACAGTTCGCTATGGCTACACCTTC
TRBJ2-4 | NA | TRBV5-1 | NA | CASSLAGVQNIQYF | TGCGCCAGCAGCTTGGCAGGGGTCCAAAACATTCAGTACTTC
TRBJ2-7 | NA | TRBV12-3/TRBV12-4 | few | CASSLAGDEQYF | TGTGCCAGCAGTTTAGCAGGGGACGAGCAGTACTTC
TRBJ1-4 | TRBD1 | TRBV14 | NA | CASSPGQKTNEKLFF | TGTGCCAGCAGCCCGGGACAGAAGACTAATGAAAAACTGTTTTTT
TRBJ1-1 | TRBD1 | TRBV25-1 | NA | CASSDSQGANTEAFF | TGTGCCAGCAGTGACTCTCAGGGGGCGAACACTGAAGCTTTCTTT
TRBJ1-1 | TRBD1 | TRBV2 | NA | CASDEQGMNTEAFF | TGTGCCAGCGATGAACAGGGGATGAACACTGAAGCTTTCTTT
TRBJ1-2 | NA | TRBV28 | once | CASSLSDHTIGYGYTF | TGTGCCAGCAGTTTGTCGGATCATACTATTGGCTATGGCTACACCTTC
TRBJ1-1 | TRBD1 | TRBV5-1 | NA | CASSSGQTNTEAFF | TGCGCCAGCAGCTCGGGACAGACGAACACTGAAGCTTTCTTT
TRBJ2-5 | NA | TRBV10-3 | NA | CAISEPGRETQYF | TGTGCCATCAGTGAGCCGGGTAGGGAGACCCAGTACTTC
TRBJ1-6 | NA | TRBV4-2 | NA | CASSQDVRNSPLHF | TGTGCCAGCAGCCAAGACGTGAGGAATTCACCCCTCCACTTT
TRBJ2-1 | TRBD2 | TRBV4-2 | NA | CASSQGGAGGANEQFF | TGTGCCAGCAGCCAAGGGGGGGCGGGAGGCGCTAATGAGCAGTTCTTC
TRBJ1-4 | TRBD1 | TRBV3-1/TRBV3-2 | NA | CASSLQTGTREKLFF | TGTGCCAGCAGCCTGCAGACAGGGACGAGAGAAAAACTGTTTTTT
TRBJ1-1 | NA | TRBV19 | NA | CASSQPRGEGTEAFF | TGTGCCAGTAGTCAGCCACGGGGAGAGGGCACTGAAGCTTTCTTT
TRBJ1-2 | TRBD1 | TRBV11-2 | few | CASSSGQTGPNYGYTF | TGTGCCAGCAGCTCAGGGCAGACAGGGCCCAACTATGGCTACACCTTC
TRBJ1-6 | TRBD1 | TRBV5-1 | medium-sized | CASSHSGTGENSPLHF | TGCGCCAGCAGTCATTCTGGGACAGGGGAGAATTCACCCCTCCACTTT
TRBJ1-2 | TRBD1 | TRBV29-1 | NA | CSVDGQGYGYTF | TGCAGCGTTGATGGACAGGGCTATGGCTACACCTTC
TRBJ1-2 | NA | TRBV28 | NA | CASSLSDSSYGYTF | TGTGCCAGCAGTTTATCAGACAGTTCCTATGGCTACACCTTC
TRBJ1-1 | TRBD1 | TRBV19 | few | CASSKQGPNTEAFF | TGTGCCAGTAGTAAACAGGGGCCGAACACTGAAGCTTTCTTT
TRBJ2-5 | NA | TRBV7-9 | NA | CASSLAQVETQYF | TGTGCCAGCAGCTTAGCCCAGGTGGAGACCCAGTACTTC